Listed below are T cell receptor beta chains from one sample, sequenced in a study of CD8+ T cells in alopecia areata. TCRdb keeps only in-frame clones here, not all; method: immunoSEQ multiplex PCR. Seen here are some 200,000 clones, approximately 40% observed once, and the top ten hold approximately 2.4%. The sample consisted of CD4+ T cells sorted from blood, taken at approximately week 37, from a patient treated with tofacitinib. These receptors all come from a human donor with alopecia areata. Both conserved end residues are part of each CDR3. Each record gives: V gene, D gene, clone size, J gene, CDR3 DNA, CDR3 protein. D genes are given only for firm matches. Expanded clones get a size class; other rows say once, few or many, or leave the size out.

V gene: TRBV2; D gene: NA; clone size: NA; J gene: TRBJ2-4; CDR3 DNA: TGTGCCAGCAGTGGTACAGGACAGACAAACATTCAGTACTTC; CDR3 protein: CASSGTGQTNIQYF
V gene: TRBV29-1; D gene: NA; clone size: NA; J gene: TRBJ2-3; CDR3 DNA: TGCAGCTCCGACGGGACACTGGATAATACGCAGTATTTT; CDR3 protein: CSSDGTLDNTQYF
V gene: TRBV7-6; D gene: TRBD1; clone size: NA; J gene: TRBJ2-5; CDR3 DNA: TGTGCCAGCAGCTGGCTCCCAGGGGGCAGGGAGACCCAGTACTTC; CDR3 protein: CASSWLPGGRETQYF
V gene: TRBV25-1; D gene: NA; clone size: few; J gene: TRBJ1-2; CDR3 DNA: TGTGCCAGCAGTGGCCGGGGCGTAATCTATGGCTACACCTTC; CDR3 protein: CASSGRGVIYGYTF
V gene: TRBV5-6; D gene: NA; clone size: NA; J gene: TRBJ2-1; CDR3 DNA: TGTGCCAGCAGCTCTCCCCTCCGAGGACGGGACAATGAGCAGTTCTTC; CDR3 protein: CASSSPLRGRDNEQFF
V gene: TRBV5-1; D gene: NA; clone size: NA; J gene: TRBJ1-1; CDR3 DNA: TGCGCCAGCAGCTCCGGGCCTTCCGGGGCTGAAGCTTTCTTT; CDR3 protein: CASSSGPSGAEAFF
V gene: TRBV10-3; D gene: NA; clone size: NA; J gene: TRBJ2-7; CDR3 DNA: TGTGCCATCAACTCGGACTTCTCCTACGAGCAGTACTTC; CDR3 protein: CAINSDFSYEQYF
V gene: TRBV6-1; D gene: NA; clone size: NA; J gene: TRBJ1-1; CDR3 DNA: TGTGCCAGCAGTGAAATCGGGGTGGCTTTCTTT; CDR3 protein: CASSEIGVAFF
V gene: TRBV6-1; D gene: NA; clone size: few; J gene: TRBJ1-2; CDR3 DNA: TGTGCCAGCAGTGCCCTAGGGGGGGCAACGTTAGCTAACTATGGCTACACCTTC; CDR3 protein: CASSALGGATLANYGYTF
V gene: TRBV14; D gene: TRBD2; clone size: few; J gene: TRBJ2-1; CDR3 DNA: TGTGCCAGCAGCCAAGGGACTAGCGGGAGAGGGCAGTTCTTC; CDR3 protein: CASSQGTSGRGQFF
V gene: TRBV19; D gene: NA; clone size: few; J gene: TRBJ1-4; CDR3 DNA: TGTGCCAGTAGTCGCAACGCTCGAGTCAATGAAAAACTGTTTTTT; CDR3 protein: CASSRNARVNEKLFF
V gene: TRBV6-5; D gene: NA; clone size: NA; J gene: TRBJ2-6; CDR3 DNA: TGTGCCAGCAGCAGGATGAGTTCTGGGGCCAACGTCCTGACTTTC; CDR3 protein: CASSRMSSGANVLTF
V gene: TRBV5-1; D gene: NA; clone size: NA; J gene: TRBJ2-5; CDR3 DNA: TGCGCCAGCAGCTTGGCGGGCAGGGCCGAGACCCAGTACTTC; CDR3 protein: CASSLAGRAETQYF
V gene: TRBV6-1; D gene: NA; clone size: NA; J gene: TRBJ2-1; CDR3 DNA: TGTGCCAGCAGAGGAATCACTAGTCCGGTTGAGCAGTTCTTC; CDR3 protein: CASRGITSPVEQFF
V gene: TRBV27; D gene: NA; clone size: NA; J gene: TRBJ1-5; CDR3 DNA: TGTGCCAGCAGTTCTAAGGGCCCCCGGGAGCCCCAGCATTTT; CDR3 protein: CASSSKGPREPQHF
V gene: TRBV5-1; D gene: TRBD2; clone size: few; J gene: TRBJ2-2; CDR3 DNA: TGCGCCAGCAGCTTGGCAGCGGGAGGTAACACCGGGGAGCTGTTTTTT; CDR3 protein: CASSLAAGGNTGELFF
V gene: TRBV18; D gene: NA; clone size: many; J gene: TRBJ1-2; CDR3 DNA: TGTGCCAGCTCACCACAGCAGCGCAGTCTCTATGGCTACACCTTC; CDR3 protein: CASSPQQRSLYGYTF
V gene: TRBV4-3; D gene: TRBD2; clone size: NA; J gene: TRBJ2-3; CDR3 DNA: TGCGCCAGCAGCCAAGGTCGCACTAGCGGGAGCGATACGCAGTATTTT; CDR3 protein: CASSQGRTSGSDTQYF
V gene: TRBV30; D gene: TRBD2; clone size: NA; J gene: TRBJ2-7; CDR3 DNA: TGTGCCTGGAGTCCCTCACTGTGGGGCGGGAGGGCTTCCTACGAGCAGTACTTC; CDR3 protein: CAWSPSLWGGRASYEQYF
V gene: TRBV11-2; D gene: TRBD2; clone size: few; J gene: TRBJ2-3; CDR3 DNA: TGTGCCAGCAGCACCCGGACTAGCTATACAGATACGCAGTATTTT; CDR3 protein: CASSTRTSYTDTQYF
V gene: TRBV29-1; D gene: TRBD2; clone size: few; J gene: TRBJ2-1; CDR3 DNA: TGCAGCATCCGACCGGGGGCTAGCGGGGGAACAATCAGCTCCTACAATGAGCAGTTCTTC; CDR3 protein: CSIRPGASGGTISSYNEQFF
V gene: TRBV13; D gene: TRBD1; clone size: few; J gene: TRBJ2-7; CDR3 DNA: TGTGCCAGCAGCTTTTCCGATGGACAGGTCTACGAGCAGTACTTC; CDR3 protein: CASSFSDGQVYEQYF
V gene: TRBV28; D gene: NA; clone size: NA; J gene: TRBJ1-5; CDR3 DNA: TGTGCCAGCAGCCTAGAGGGTAAAGTCAATCAGCCCCAGCATTTT; CDR3 protein: CASSLEGKVNQPQHF
V gene: TRBV30; D gene: NA; clone size: NA; J gene: TRBJ1-1; CDR3 DNA: TGTGCCTGGGGCAACCGGGCTGAAGCTTTCTTT; CDR3 protein: CAWGNRAEAFF
V gene: TRBV27; D gene: NA; clone size: NA; J gene: TRBJ2-3; CDR3 DNA: TGTGCCACAGAGAAGCTGGATACGCAGTATTTT; CDR3 protein: CATEKLDTQYF
V gene: TRBV30; D gene: NA; clone size: NA; J gene: TRBJ1-3; CDR3 DNA: TGTGCCTGGACTCTTGACAGGGGAAACACCATATATTTT; CDR3 protein: CAWTLDRGNTIYF
V gene: TRBV23-1; D gene: NA; clone size: NA; J gene: TRBJ1-5; CDR3 DNA: TGCGCCAGCAGTCACCCCGGGACACGGGTGTATCAGCCCCAGCATTTT; CDR3 protein: CASSHPGTRVYQPQHF
V gene: TRBV6-1; D gene: TRBD2; clone size: NA; J gene: TRBJ2-1; CDR3 DNA: TGTGCCAGCAGTGCTCCTAGCGGGGCTTCCTACAATGAGCAGTTCTTC; CDR3 protein: CASSAPSGASYNEQFF
V gene: TRBV28; D gene: NA; clone size: NA; J gene: TRBJ2-7; CDR3 DNA: TGTGCCAGCAGTGTGACACCTTCCTACGAGCAGTACTTC; CDR3 protein: CASSVTPSYEQYF
V gene: TRBV23-1; D gene: NA; clone size: NA; J gene: TRBJ1-2; CDR3 DNA: TGCGCCAGCAGTAACACTGAATGCCAAGGGGCGGGCGGCTATGGCTACACCTTC; CDR3 protein: CASSNTECQGAGGYGYTF
V gene: TRBV27; D gene: NA; clone size: many; J gene: TRBJ2-3; CDR3 DNA: TGTGCCAGCAGTAACCCATCGTCTCGCACAGATACGCAGTATTTT; CDR3 protein: CASSNPSSRTDTQYF
V gene: TRBV30; D gene: TRBD1; clone size: once; J gene: TRBJ1-1; CDR3 DNA: TGTGCCTGGAGTGACAGGGGTAGGGAAGCTTTCTTT; CDR3 protein: CAWSDRGREAFF
V gene: TRBV5-1; D gene: TRBD2; clone size: few; J gene: TRBJ2-3; CDR3 DNA: TGCGCCAGCAGCCGGGAGGGCCGCGCAGATACGCAGTATTTT; CDR3 protein: CASSREGRADTQYF
V gene: TRBV5-6; D gene: TRBD1; clone size: NA; J gene: TRBJ2-7; CDR3 DNA: TGTGCCAGCAGCCCCCGGGACAGGGGCTACGAGCAGTACTTC; CDR3 protein: CASSPRDRGYEQYF
V gene: TRBV5-1; D gene: NA; clone size: NA; J gene: TRBJ2-2; CDR3 DNA: TGCGCCAGCAGCTCGAACACCGGGGAGCTGTTTTTT; CDR3 protein: CASSSNTGELFF
V gene: TRBV18; D gene: NA; clone size: NA; J gene: TRBJ2-1; CDR3 DNA: TGTGCCAGCTCACCCCGGTCCTACAATGAGCAGTTCTTC; CDR3 protein: CASSPRSYNEQFF
V gene: TRBV29-1; D gene: NA; clone size: few; J gene: TRBJ2-2; CDR3 DNA: TGCAGCGTTCGGCAGACGAACACCGGGGAGCTGTTTTTT; CDR3 protein: CSVRQTNTGELFF
V gene: TRBV10-3; D gene: NA; clone size: many; J gene: TRBJ1-1; CDR3 DNA: TGTGCCATCAGTGGAGTGGCAGGGACGTTGGCTTTCTTT; CDR3 protein: CAISGVAGTLAFF
V gene: TRBV7-8; D gene: NA; clone size: NA; J gene: TRBJ1-4; CDR3 DNA: TGTGCCAGCAGCTTATCGCAAAAACTGTTTTTT; CDR3 protein: CASSLSQKLFF